This T cell receptor beta chain was profiled in a study of blood T cell repertoires in COVID-19. As for the study in general: Acute-phase and convalescent COVID-19 samples originated in the United States, Italy and Spain. From T cells, B-cell-depleted T cells, or PBMCs came the material, which was cDNA or gDNA.

Study processing details: Amplification from reference gene primers served as the basis for estimated nucleated cell counts. Here immunoSEQ multiplex PCR was the method, and the copy in TCRdb shows in-frame clones only, minus some. D and trimming were read from the DNA, whereas the V and J calls and clone size are those reported in that table. The sample records about 280,000 clones, approximately 91% being singletons. After removal of 6 bases from V and 4 bases from J, the junction contained 5 bases not matched to a gene. CDR1 and CDR2 (germline): KGHSH, LQKENI. This CDR3 has 14 amino acids. The material sequenced was peripheral blood. The rearrangement uses TRBV18 and TRBJ1-3; 8 nucleotides agree with TRBD1. This TCR derives from a man younger than 30 with active or convalescent COVID-19. The CDR3 DNA follows: TGTGCCAGCTCTCCGACAGGGGAAGGAAACACCATATATTTT. Protein: CASSPTGEGNTIYF.